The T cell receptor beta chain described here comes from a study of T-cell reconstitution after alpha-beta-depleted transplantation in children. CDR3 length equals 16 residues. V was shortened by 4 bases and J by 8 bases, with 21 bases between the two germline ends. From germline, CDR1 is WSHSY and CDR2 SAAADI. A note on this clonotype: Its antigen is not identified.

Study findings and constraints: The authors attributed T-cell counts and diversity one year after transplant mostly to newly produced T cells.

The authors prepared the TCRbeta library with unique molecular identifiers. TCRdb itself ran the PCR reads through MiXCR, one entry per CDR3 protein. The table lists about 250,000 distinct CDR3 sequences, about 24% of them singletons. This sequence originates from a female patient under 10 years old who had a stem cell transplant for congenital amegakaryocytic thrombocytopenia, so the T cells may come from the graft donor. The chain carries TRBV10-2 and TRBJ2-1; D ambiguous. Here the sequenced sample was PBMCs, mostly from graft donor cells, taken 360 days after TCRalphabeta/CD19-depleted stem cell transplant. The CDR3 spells CASSALNPTAPYEQFF. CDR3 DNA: TGCGCCAGCAGTGCCCTAAACCCAACCGCTCCCTATGAGCAGTTCTTC.